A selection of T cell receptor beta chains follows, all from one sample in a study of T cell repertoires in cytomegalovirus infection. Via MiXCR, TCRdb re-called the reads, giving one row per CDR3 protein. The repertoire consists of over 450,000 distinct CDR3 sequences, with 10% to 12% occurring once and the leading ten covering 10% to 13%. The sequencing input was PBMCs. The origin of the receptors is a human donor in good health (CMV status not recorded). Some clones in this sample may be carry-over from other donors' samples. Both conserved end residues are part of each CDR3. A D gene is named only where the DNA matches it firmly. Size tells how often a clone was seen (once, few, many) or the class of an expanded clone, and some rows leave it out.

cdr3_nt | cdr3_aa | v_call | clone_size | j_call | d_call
TGTGCCAGCAGTGAAGCATCGCCAGGGGGTTTGGTCACTGAAGCTTTCTTT | CASSEASPGGLVTEAFF | TRBV6-1 | many | TRBJ1-1 | TRBD1
TGTGCCAGCAGCGCGCCGGGGGGCGGGGAGCAGTTCTTC | CASSAPGGGEQFF | TRBV7-3 | - | TRBJ2-1 | -
TGCAGCGTTGGAGAAGCCACTAATGAAAAACTGTTTTTT | CSVGEATNEKLFF | TRBV29-1 | - | TRBJ1-4 | -
TGTGCCAGCAGCCCCCGGGACAGCCGCCCGAACACTGAAGCTTTCTTT | CASSPRDSRPNTEAFF | TRBV7-2 | many | TRBJ1-1 | TRBD1
TGTGCCAGCAGCGAAGTCCCCGGCCTCCGGGGAACCGGGGAGCTGTTTTTT | CASSEVPGLRGTGELFF | TRBV5-6 | - | TRBJ2-2 | -
TGTGCCATCATAACTAGCGGGGGGTGCCAAAACATTCAGTACTTC | CAIITSGGCQNIQYF | TRBV10-3 | many | TRBJ2-4 | TRBD2
TGCAGTGCTAGAGGGGGGGCATCCGATGGCGAGCAGTACTTC | CSARGGASDGEQYF | TRBV20-1 | many | TRBJ2-7 | -
TGTGCCAGCAGCTTGGGGACAGGGGCTTTCTTT | CASSLGTGAFF | TRBV5-6 | few | TRBJ1-1 | TRBD1
TGTGCCATCAGAGGGACAGGGGTTCGACTAAGCTCTGGAAACACCATATATTTT | CAIRGTGVRLSSGNTIYF | TRBV10-3 | few | TRBJ1-3 | TRBD1
TGTGCCAGCAGCGTAGGTGACAGGGGCGATGAGCAGTTCTTC | CASSVGDRGDEQFF | TRBV9 | few | TRBJ2-1 | TRBD1
TGTGCCAGCAGGAGGGGCGGGGGGGCCTACGAGCAGTACTTC | CASRRGGGAYEQYF | TRBV25-1 | - | TRBJ2-7 | TRBD2
TGTGCCAGCAGCTTAAGTAGAAGGTCTAACAATGAGCAGTTCTTC | CASSLSRRSNNEQFF | TRBV7-9 | many | TRBJ2-1 | -